The clone carrying this T cell receptor beta chain has a handful of counts. Its antigen remains unknown. The V and J ends lost 5 bases and 4 bases, in that order; junction bases with no gene match: 10. Germline assignment: CDR1 SGHNT and CDR2 YENEEA. The CDR3 loop spans 16 amino acids. TCRdb processed the PCR reads anew with MiXCR; each CDR3 protein has one entry. The table has hundreds of thousands of distinct CDR3 sequences, about 25% seen once; the top ten hold about 0.84%. Libraries for naive CD8 T cells, which were made from about 20,000 to 1,000,000 sorted cells, drew on 10%, 30% or 50% of the RNA. This sample stems from a study of molecular identifiers for immune sequencing clone quantification. General study findings and limits: Among 900,000 to 1,000,000 naive cells, spiked Jurkat TCR RNA from a single cell was reportedly detectable.

The sample taken for sequencing was naive CD8+ T cells from blood, with Jurkat cell RNA spiked in. As to subset: FACS-sorted CD8+CD4-CCR7+CD45RA+ naive T cells. The rearrangement links TRBV11-3 to TRBJ2-3, with 9 bases that match TRBD2. This receptor was taken from a human donor in good health. Some libraries in this study had Jurkat cell RNA spiked in. CDR3 coding DNA: TGTGCCAGCAGCCCATATAGCGGGAGAGGGGCAGATACGCAGTATTTT. Translation: CASSPYSGRGADTQYF.